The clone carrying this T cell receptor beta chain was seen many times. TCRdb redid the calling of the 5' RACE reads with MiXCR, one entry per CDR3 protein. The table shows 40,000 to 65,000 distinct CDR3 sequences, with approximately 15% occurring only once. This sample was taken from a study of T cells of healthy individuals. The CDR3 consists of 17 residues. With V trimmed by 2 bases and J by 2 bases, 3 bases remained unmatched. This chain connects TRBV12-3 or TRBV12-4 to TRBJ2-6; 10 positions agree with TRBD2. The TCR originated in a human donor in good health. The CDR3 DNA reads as TGTGCCAGCAGTTTACGACTAGCGGGTGCTGGGGCCAACGTCCTGACTTTC. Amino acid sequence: CASSLRLAGAGANVLTF.